The 30 T cell receptor beta chains below all came from one sample that was sequenced in a study of beta chain features in type 1 diabetes (dated by TCRdb to the late 2010s). The method behind the library was the immunoSEQ multiplex PCR assay. The High Capacity cDNA Reverse Transcription Kit was used to reverse transcribe all of the isolated RNA, meaning that expressed TCRB transcripts were what got sequenced. As stored in TCRdb, this immuneACCESS dataset retains in-frame rearrangements with V and J assigned. A fraction of the clones does not appear; measured against another copy, unresolved V genes explain less than half of the discrepancy, and the remainder lacks a known reason. The sample includes around 250,000 clones, with 68% observed a single time. The ten largest clones take up around 0.057% of the sample. Sequencing input: naive CD4+ T cells from blood. The cell subset or site tag for this specimen amounts to: true naive CD4+ T cells. Receptors were obtained from a man under 40 in good health.

This clone was observed a handful of times. This chain links TRBV30 with TRBJ2-7; TRBD2 is a possible D gene (5 bases). This CDR3 has 12 residues. The germline gives CDR1 GTSNPN, CDR2 SVGIG (reference sequence). V lost 3 bases, J lost 1 base, and 7 bases lay in between. The CDR3 DNA reads TGTGCCTGGAGCGGGGTTTCCTACGAGCAGTACTTC. It encodes CAWSGVSYEQYF.

V is TRBV29-1 and J is TRBJ2-5; possible D gene TRBD1, 5 bases. The CDR3 consists of 12 residues. V was clipped by 2 bases and J by 4 bases, with 8 bases between them. Germline V lookup: CDR1 SQVTM, CDR2 ANQGSEA. In nucleotides, the CDR3 is TGCAGCGTTGAACTAGGGGTAGAGACCCAGTACTTC. Translating it yields CSVELGVETQYF.

This clone showed up just a few times. The gene calls are TRBV11-2 and TRBJ2-1, with 8 bases matching TRBD2. Trimming cost V 7 bases and J 8 bases; bases outside gene matches: 7. CDR1 is SGHAT and CDR2 is FQNNGV in the germline V gene. This CDR3 comprises 13 residues. The CDR3 DNA sequence: TGTGCCAGCATCCAAGCGGGAGTCCATGAGCAGTTCTTC. Translation: CASIQAGVHEQFF. Complete variable domain (other parts from reference TRBV11-2 and TRBJ2-1): EAGVAQSPRYKIIEKRQSVAFWCNPISGHATLYWYQQILGQGPKLLIQFQNNGVVDDSQLPKDRFSAERLKGVDSTLKIQPAKLEDSAVYLCASIQAGVHEQFFGPGTRLTVL.

Note on this clone: Other nucleotide sequences in the sample specify the same CDR3. The genes are TRBV30 and TRBJ1-3; D is unresolved. The CDR3 has 12 residues. CDR1 GTSNPN and CDR2 SVGIG come from the germline V gene (reference sequence). Between the trimmed V and J ends, which lost 0 bases and 4 bases, there was a span of 4 bases. In DNA form, the CDR3 reads TGTGCCTGGAGTGTCGGAGGAAACACCATATATTTT. Its protein product is CAWSVGGNTIYF. Full variable domain (remainder filled in from reference TRBV30 and TRBJ1-3): SQTIHQWPATLVQPVGSPLSLECTVEGTSNPNLYWYRQAAGRGLQLLFYSVGIGQISSEVPQNLSASRPQDRQFILSSKKLLLSDSGFYLCAWSVGGNTIYFGEGSWLTVV.

This clone has just one count. The rearrangement links TRBV7-9 to TRBJ2-5, with 9 bases lining up with TRBD1. The CDR3 is 16 amino acids. Unmatched junction bases numbered 11, after V lost 5 bases and J lost 4 bases. The germline gives CDR1 SEHNR, CDR2 FQNEAQ (reference sequence). For the CDR3, the DNA is TGTGCCAGCAGCCAGGGACGGGGACAGGGAAGAGAGACCCAGTACTTC. Translation: CASSQGRGQGRETQYF.

The rearrangement uses TRBV5-1 and TRBJ2-5; TRBD1 matches 11 bases. V trimming: 3 bases; J trimming: 4 bases; junction bases outside the gene matches: 8. There are 16 residues in the CDR3. Germline V gives CDR1 SGHRS, CDR2 YFSETQ. The CDR3 region has the DNA TGCGCCAGCAGCTACGGACAGGGGGCAGTCCGAGAGACCCAGTACTTC. Translating it yields CASSYGQGAVRETQYF.

Turning to this clone: Additional DNA sequences in this sample encode the identical CDR3. The V and J genes are TRBV30 and TRBJ1-1; no reliable D call. Germline CDR1 and CDR2: GTSNPN and SVGIG (reference sequence). The ends were cut back, 2 bases at V and 0 bases at J, with 1 base in the middle. This CDR3 spans 11 amino acids. CDR3 DNA: TGTGCCTGGAGTTTGAACACTGAAGCTTTCTTT. Amino acid sequence: CAWSLNTEAFF.

This clone has just a few counts. The genes are TRBV29-1 and TRBJ2-7; D gene unclear. The CDR3 is 11 residues long. The germline gives CDR1 SQVTM, CDR2 ANQGSEA. Trimming shortened V by 3 bases and J by 5 bases, and 8 bases separated the two germline ends. The CDR3 coding sequence is TGCAGCGTTGACGGTGGGAACGAGCAGTACTTC. It codes for CSVDGGNEQYF.

The V and J genes are TRBV11-2 and TRBJ2-1, with 8 bases that match TRBD2. Germline V gene lookup returns CDR1 SGHAT and CDR2 FQNNGV. Trimming at V came to 4 bases and at J to 1 base, leaving 6 bases not matched to a gene. This CDR3 contains 16 residues. The CDR3: CASSSVAGRSYNEQFF. CDR3 nucleotide sequence: TGTGCCAGCAGCTCCGTAGCGGGGAGGTCCTACAATGAGCAGTTCTTC. The full variable domain, its missing parts supplied by reference TRBV11-2 and TRBJ2-1, is EAGVAQSPRYKIIEKRQSVAFWCNPISGHATLYWYQQILGQGPKLLIQFQNNGVVDDSQLPKDRFSAERLKGVDSTLKIQPAKLEDSAVYLCASSSVAGRSYNEQFFGPGTRLTVL.

The gene calls are TRBV29-1 and TRBJ2-7, with 11 bases that match TRBD2. There are 13 residues in the CDR3. CDR1 is SQVTM and CDR2 is ANQGSEA in the germline V gene. Trimming took 6 bases from V and 5 from J; bases not matched to a gene: 6. In nucleotides, the CDR3 is TGCAGCGTGAATCGACTAGCGGGAAACGAGCAGTACTTC. Translated: CSVNRLAGNEQYF.

The chain uses TRBV7-9 and TRBJ2-3; D is possibly TRBD2 (6 bases). The V gene's germline CDR1 is SEHNR and CDR2 FQNEAQ (reference sequence). V lost 1 base and J lost 0, with 8 bases in between. This CDR3 contains 15 residues. The CDR3, as DNA: TGTGCCAGCAGCTTAGTGGGACTGAGCACAGATACGCAGTATTTT. This codes for CASSLVGLSTDTQYF.

This rearrangement joins TRBV30 to TRBJ2-6; D is possibly TRBD1 or TRBD2 (6 bases each). The CDR3 has 15 residues. Germline CDR1 GTSNPN, CDR2 SVGIG (reference sequence). Trimming pared 0 bases from V and 5 bases from J, leaving 11 bases between. CDR3 sequence (DNA): TGTGCCTGGAGTGTACAGGGCGGGAGGGCCAACGTCCTGACTTTC. Amino acid sequence: CAWSVQGGRANVLTF.

The chain uses TRBV11-2 and TRBJ2-7; 8 bases agree with TRBD2. This CDR3 contains 14 residues. J lost 0 bases, V lost 3 bases, and 1 base had no gene match. Germline CDR1 is SGHAT and CDR2 is FQNNGV. CDR3 nucleotide sequence: TGTGCCAGCAGCTTTGCGGGAGGCTCCTACGAGCAGTACTTC. Its translation: CASSFAGGSYEQYF.

This clone was recorded once. The rearrangement uses TRBV9 and TRBJ2-5; 9 bases map to TRBD2. CDR1 and CDR2 from the germline V gene are SGDLS and YYNGEE. This CDR3 region has 16 residues. Unmatched junction bases numbered 8, after V lost 0 bases and J lost 5 bases. CDR3 in DNA: TGTGCCAGCAGCGTAGGCAGTAGCGGGAGCGGGGAGACCCAGTACTTC. This gives the protein CASSVGSSGSGETQYF.

Notes on this clone: Other DNA sequences from this sample encode an identical CDR3 as well. V usage is TRBV30 and J usage is TRBJ2-3; no clear D. The germline V gene encodes CDR1 GTSNPN and CDR2 SVGIG (reference sequence). V was clipped by 0 bases and J by 5 bases, with 6 bases between them. This CDR3 spans 12 amino acids. CDR3 DNA sequence: TGTGCCTGGAGTGTTAAAGGAGATACGCAGTATTTT. It encodes CAWSVKGDTQYF.

The J gene is TRBJ2-3, the V gene TRBV9; D is possibly TRBD2 (6 bases). Trimming left V 4 bases short and J 5 bases short, with 20 bases between. Per germline, CDR1 SGDLS and CDR2 YYNGEE. The CDR3 extends over 16 amino acids. In DNA form, the CDR3 reads TGTGCCAGCAGCCCCTGGGGTAGCGGAGTTAAAGATACGCAGTATTTT. Its protein is CASSPWGSGVKDTQYF. The full variable domain, in which reference TRBV9 and TRBJ2-3 provide the parts outside the CDR3, is DSGVTQTPKHLITATGQRVTLRCSPRSGDLSVYWYQQSLDQGLQFLIQYYNGEERAKGNILERFSAQQFPDLHSELNLSSLELGDSALYFCASSPWGSGVKDTQYFGPGTRLTVL.

CDR3: CSASSRETQYF. The CDR3 bases are TGCAGTGCTAGTTCGAGGGAGACCCAGTACTTC. The V call is TRBV20-1, the J call TRBJ2-5; D unclear. The CDR3 has 11 residues. Germline CDR1 DFQATT, CDR2 SNEGSKA (reference sequence). V lost 3 bases and J 5 bases, leaving 7 bases between the germline ends.

V and J are TRBV11-2 and TRBJ2-1; D is possibly TRBD2 (6 bases). The CDR3 sequence is 16 residues long. Per the germline V gene, CDR1 is SGHAT and CDR2 is FQNNGV. V was pared by 4 bases and J by 0 bases, with 13 bases between. Here the CDR3 DNA reads TGTGCCAGCAGCTCCGTTTCCGGGAGCTCCTACAATGAGCAGTTCTTC. Translating gives CASSSVSGSSYNEQFF.

This clone was seen only a few times. The rearrangement links TRBV29-1 to TRBJ2-3, with D uncertain. CDR1 is SQVTM, CDR2 ANQGSEA, per germline. The CDR3 length is 11 residues. V was clipped by 8 bases and J by 5 bases, with 11 bases between them. CDR3 loop: CSSLRGDTQYF. The CDR3 coding sequence is TGCAGCTCTCTAAGAGGAGATACGCAGTATTTT.

This clone was detected only a few times. The V call is TRBV30, the J call TRBJ1-1, with D possibly being TRBD1 (5 bases). The V end was cut by 0 bases, the J end by 5 bases, with 10 bases between. CDR1 is GTSNPN, CDR2 SVGIG, per germline (reference sequence). The CDR3 length is 13 residues. The CDR3 loop reads CAWSVIRVTEAFF. CDR3 sequence (DNA): TGTGCCTGGAGTGTAATCAGGGTAACTGAAGCTTTCTTT.

The genes are TRBV7-2 and TRBJ2-7; D is possibly TRBD2 (6 bases). Germline V gene sequence: CDR1 SGHTA, CDR2 FQGNSA. Trimming shortened V by 3 bases and J by 0 bases, and 12 bases separated the two germline ends. CDR3 size: 15 residues. The CDR3 nucleotides are TGTGCCAGCAGCTTCCTAGCGTTAAGCTCCTACGAGCAGTACTTC. Protein sequence: CASSFLALSSYEQYF. Together with reference TRBV7-2 and TRBJ2-7, the CDR3 gives the full variable domain: GAGVSQSPSNKVTEKGKDVELRCDPISGHTALYWYRQSLGQGLEFLIYFQGNSAPDKSGLPSDRFSAERTGGSVSTLTIQRTQQEDSAVYLCASSFLALSSYEQYFGPGTRLTVT.

The chain links TRBV9 to TRBJ2-5; tentatively, D is TRBD2 (6 bases). This CDR3 comprises 15 residues. Germline V gene lookup returns CDR1 SGDLS and CDR2 YYNGEE. Deletions cut 3 bases from V and 1 base from J, with 13 bases between. Written as DNA, the CDR3 is TGTGCCAGCAGCGCCGCGGGACGGAGCCAAGAGACCCAGTACTTC. This gives the protein CASSAAGRSQETQYF. Combining the CDR3 with reference TRBV9 and TRBJ2-5 gives the whole variable domain DSGVTQTPKHLITATGQRVTLRCSPRSGDLSVYWYQQSLDQGLQFLIQYYNGEERAKGNILERFSAQQFPDLHSELNLSSLELGDSALYFCASSAAGRSQETQYFGPGTRLLVL.

V and J are TRBV29-1 and TRBJ1-1, with D possibly TRBD1 on 6 matching bases. This CDR3 is built from 13 residues. V lost 8 bases to trimming and J lost 4 bases, with 17 bases between them. CDR1 is SQVTM and CDR2 is ANQGSEA in the germline V gene. The CDR3: CSTSGGGGTEAFF. CDR3 nucleotides: TGCAGCACCTCCGGAGGGGGTGGCACTGAAGCTTTCTTT.

The chain combines TRBV7-2 with TRBJ2-3, with D tentatively TRBD2 (5 bases). V was trimmed by 2 bases and J by 9 bases, leaving 18 bases between them. Germline V CDR1 and CDR2: SGHTA, FQGNSA. CDR3 length: 15 amino acids. The CDR3 bases are TGTGCCAGCAGCTTATTGGCCGTCTCGGGGAGCACGCAGTATTTT. Its translation is CASSLLAVSGSTQYF. The full variable domain, its missing parts supplied by reference TRBV7-2 and TRBJ2-3, is GAGVSQSPSNKVTEKGKDVELRCDPISGHTALYWYRQSLGQGLEFLIYFQGNSAPDKSGLPSDRFSAERTGGSVSTLTIQRTQQEDSAVYLCASSLLAVSGSTQYFGPGTRLTVL.

V is TRBV18 and J is TRBJ1-5, with 7 bases that match TRBD1. Germline-derived CDR1 and CDR2 are KGHSH and LQKENI. V shed 3 bases and J 4 bases; nucleotides not matched to a gene: 9. The CDR3 is 16 residues long. Written as DNA, the CDR3 is TGTGCCAGCTCACCCGTGGGGGTACAGGGGAATCAGCCCCAGCATTTT. Encoded protein: CASSPVGVQGNQPQHF.

In this sample, this clone turned up once. The rearrangement links TRBV11-2 to TRBJ2-3; D not certain. Germline lookup yields CDR1 SGHAT and CDR2 FQNNGV. The CDR3 contains 16 residues. The V and J ends lost 0 bases and 1 base respectively, with 11 bases between them. Written as DNA, the CDR3 is TGTGCCAGCAGCTTAGATCTACAACGGGGCACAGATACGCAGTATTTT. Protein sequence: CASSLDLQRGTDTQYF.

The chain carries TRBV30 and TRBJ1-2, with TRBD1 as a possible D gene (6 bases). V was shortened by 1 base and J by 8 bases, with 11 bases between the two germline ends. The CDR3 sequence is 12 residues long. In germline, CDR1 is GTSNPN, CDR2 SVGIG (reference sequence). Here the CDR3 DNA reads TGTGCCTGGAGTGAAACAGGGAGAGGCTACACCTTC. It is translated as CAWSETGRGYTF.

The CDR3 nucleotides read TGTGCCAGCAGTTCCCCTGACGGAACCAAAAACATTCAGTACTTC. Its protein product is CASSSPDGTKNIQYF. The chain joins TRBV6-5 to TRBJ2-4, with D uncertain. Per germline, CDR1 MNHEY and CDR2 SVGAGI. V lost 4 bases, J lost 2 bases, and 12 bases lay in between. This CDR3 is built from 15 residues.

This clone was detected a few times. V usage is TRBV29-1 and J usage is TRBJ2-5, with D possibly being TRBD1 (7 bases). The CDR3 sequence is 15 residues long. Trimming left V 5 bases short and J 5 bases short, with 21 bases between. Germline CDR1 and CDR2: SQVTM and ANQGSEA. The CDR3 nucleotides are TGCAGCGTTATGACAGGGACGGGAGTGGTGGAGACCCAGTACTTC. This codes for CSVMTGTGVVETQYF.

The chain employs TRBV30 and TRBJ2-1; a possible D gene is TRBD1 (5 bases). The CDR3 has 12 residues. Trimming removed 1 base from V and 8 bases from J, with 9 bases in between. CDR1 and CDR2 from the germline V gene are GTSNPN and SVGIG (reference sequence). This CDR3 reads CAWSAQGYEQFF. The DNA of the CDR3 is TGTGCCTGGAGTGCCCAGGGCTATGAGCAGTTCTTC.